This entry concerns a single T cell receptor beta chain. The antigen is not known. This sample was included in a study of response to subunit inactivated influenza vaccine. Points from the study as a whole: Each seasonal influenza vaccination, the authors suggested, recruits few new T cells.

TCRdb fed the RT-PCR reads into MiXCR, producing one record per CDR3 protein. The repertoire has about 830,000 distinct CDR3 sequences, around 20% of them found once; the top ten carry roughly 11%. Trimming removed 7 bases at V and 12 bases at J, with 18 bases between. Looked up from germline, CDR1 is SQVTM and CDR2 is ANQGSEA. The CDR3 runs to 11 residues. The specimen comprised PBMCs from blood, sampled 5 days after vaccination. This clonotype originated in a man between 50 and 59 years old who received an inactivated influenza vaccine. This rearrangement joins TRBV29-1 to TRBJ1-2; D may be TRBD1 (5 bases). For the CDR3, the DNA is TGCAGCGCCTCGCGGGGGGAAGGGGACACCTTC. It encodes CSASRGEGDTF.